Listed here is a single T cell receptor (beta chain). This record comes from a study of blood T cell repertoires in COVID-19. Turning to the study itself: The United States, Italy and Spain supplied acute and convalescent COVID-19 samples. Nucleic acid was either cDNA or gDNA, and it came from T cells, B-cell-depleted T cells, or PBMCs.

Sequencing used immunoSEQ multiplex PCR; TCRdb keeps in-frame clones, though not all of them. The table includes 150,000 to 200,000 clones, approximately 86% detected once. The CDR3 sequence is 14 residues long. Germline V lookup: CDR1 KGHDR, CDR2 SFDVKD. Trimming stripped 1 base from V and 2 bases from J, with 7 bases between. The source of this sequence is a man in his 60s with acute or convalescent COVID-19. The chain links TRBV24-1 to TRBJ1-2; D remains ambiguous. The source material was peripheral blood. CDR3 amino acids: CATSDFRVNYGYTF. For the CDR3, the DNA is TGTGCCACCAGTGATTTCCGGGTAAACTATGGCTACACCTTC.